This T cell receptor beta chain was identified in a study of shared clonotypes between healthy human individuals. Overall study context: A couple of women and three men aged 18 to 49 served as donors. Study results and caveats: Naive subsets generally had larger estimated richness than memory subsets. Non-shared clonotypes showed lower generation probabilities than clonotypes common to all four donors.

Regarding this clone: What it recognizes is unknown.

Germline assignment: CDR1 SQVTM and CDR2 ANQGSEA. The CDR3 spans 11 residues. TCRdb keeps only in-frame clones here, not all; method: immunoSEQ multiplex PCR. This table holds roughly 1,800,000 clones, over 85% found once. CD45RO-negative, CCR7-positively selected cells formed the naive CD8 fraction, excluding terminally differentiated effector memory CD45RA+ cells. This TCR came from a man between 18 and 29 years old in good health. Sample: naive CD8+ T cells sorted from blood. The chain employs TRBV29-1 and TRBJ2-5; D is perhaps TRBD1 (6 bases). With the DNA end fitting TRBJ2-7 better, the J assignment may be wrong. As DNA, the CDR3 is TGCAGCGTAAAGACAGGCTACGAGCAGTACTTC. Translating it yields CSVKTGYEQYF.